The present T cell receptor (beta chain) was sequenced within a study of cytomegalovirus exposure and HLA in healthy donors. General study results and limits: The authors later found TCR association rates varying by HLA locus, with DRB1 most and HLA-C fewest. Specificity of three CMV-associated chains for CMV antigens was verified in vitro. Researchers counted 164 TCR beta chains as cytomegalovirus-associated.

The PCR contained 60 Vbeta and 13 Jbeta primers. Using immunoSEQ multiplex PCR, the repertoire was profiled, and TCRdb retains in-frame clones only, with some absent. The table shows roughly 97,000 clones, with roughly 9.4% occurring only once. The V gene's germline CDR1 is WSHSY and CDR2 SAAADI. Trimming took off 0 bases at V and 0 bases at J, with 6 bases between the two ends. The CDR3 is 15 amino acids. Only a few counts were recorded for this clone. What it binds is unknown. This rearrangement joins TRBV10-2 to TRBJ1-5, with D perhaps TRBD1 (5 bases). The sequence derives from a man in his forties or fifties in good health and CMV-seropositive. Sequencing was carried out using PBMCs. CDR3 residues: CASSESTASNQPQHF. CDR3 nucleotide sequence: TGCGCCAGCAGTGAGTCGACAGCTAGCAATCAGCCCCAGCATTTT.